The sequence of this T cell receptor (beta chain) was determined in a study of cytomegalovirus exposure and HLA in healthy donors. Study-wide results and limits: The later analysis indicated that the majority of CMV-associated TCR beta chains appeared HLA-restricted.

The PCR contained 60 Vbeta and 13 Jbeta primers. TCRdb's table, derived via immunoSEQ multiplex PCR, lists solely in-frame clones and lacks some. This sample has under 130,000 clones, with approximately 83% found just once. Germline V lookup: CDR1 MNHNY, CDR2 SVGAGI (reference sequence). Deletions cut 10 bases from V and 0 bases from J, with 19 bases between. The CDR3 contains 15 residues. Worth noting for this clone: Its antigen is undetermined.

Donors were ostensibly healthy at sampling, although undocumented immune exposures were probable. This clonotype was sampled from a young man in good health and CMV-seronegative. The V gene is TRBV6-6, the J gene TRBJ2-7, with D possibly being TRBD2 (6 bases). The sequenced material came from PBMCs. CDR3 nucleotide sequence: TGTGCCACCAAAAACCGCGGGACTCCCTCCTACGAGCAGTACTTC. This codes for CATKNRGTPSYEQYF.